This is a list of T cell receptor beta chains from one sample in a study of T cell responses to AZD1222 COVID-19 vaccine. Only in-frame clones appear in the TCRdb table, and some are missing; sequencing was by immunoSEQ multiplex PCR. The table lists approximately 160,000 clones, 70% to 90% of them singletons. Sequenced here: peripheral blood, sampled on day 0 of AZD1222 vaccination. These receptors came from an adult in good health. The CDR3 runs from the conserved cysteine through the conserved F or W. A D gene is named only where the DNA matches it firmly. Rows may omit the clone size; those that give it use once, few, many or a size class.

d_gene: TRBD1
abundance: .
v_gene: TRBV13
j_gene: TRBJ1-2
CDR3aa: CASSLKGAYGYTF
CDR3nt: TGTGCCAGCAGCTTGAAGGGGGCCTATGGCTACACCTTC

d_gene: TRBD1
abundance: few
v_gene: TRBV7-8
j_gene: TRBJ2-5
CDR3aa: CASSARGLEGETQYF
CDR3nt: TGTGCCAGCAGCGCCAGGGGGCTTGAGGGAGAGACCCAGTACTTC

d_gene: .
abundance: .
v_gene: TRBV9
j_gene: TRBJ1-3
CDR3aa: CASSAGDRPGNTIYF
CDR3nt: TGTGCCAGCAGCGCCGGAGACAGGCCTGGAAACACCATATATTTT

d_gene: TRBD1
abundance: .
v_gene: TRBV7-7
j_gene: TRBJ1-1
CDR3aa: CASSLTTGRESTEAFF
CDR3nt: TGTGCTAGCAGCTTAACGACAGGGCGAGAGAGCACTGAAGCTTTCTTT

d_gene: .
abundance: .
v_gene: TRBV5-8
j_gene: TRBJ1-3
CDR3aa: CASSFGGTGNTIYF
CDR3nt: TGTGCCAGCAGCTTCGGAGGGACTGGAAACACCATATATTTT

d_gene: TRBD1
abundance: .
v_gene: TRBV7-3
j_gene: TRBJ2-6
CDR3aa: CASSLRVRQGASGANVLTF
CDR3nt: TGTGCCAGCAGCTTAAGAGTGAGACAGGGCGCCTCTGGGGCCAACGTCCTGACTTTC

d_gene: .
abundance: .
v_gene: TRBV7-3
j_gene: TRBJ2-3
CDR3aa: CASSLSGWDTDTQYF
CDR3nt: TGTGCCAGCAGCTTATCGGGATGGGACACAGATACGCAGTATTTT

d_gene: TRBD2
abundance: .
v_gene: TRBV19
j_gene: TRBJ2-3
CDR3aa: CASSSGGGDTQYF
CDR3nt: TGTGCCAGTAGTAGCGGGGGGGGAGATACGCAGTATTTT

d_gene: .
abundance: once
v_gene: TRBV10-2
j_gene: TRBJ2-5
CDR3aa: CASSERSVQTQYF
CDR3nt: TGCGCCAGCAGTGAGAGAAGCGTGCAGACCCAGTACTTC

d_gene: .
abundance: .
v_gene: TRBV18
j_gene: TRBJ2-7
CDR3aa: CASSPISSSYEQYF
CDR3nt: TGTGCCAGCTCACCAATCTCTTCCTCCTACGAGCAGTACTTC

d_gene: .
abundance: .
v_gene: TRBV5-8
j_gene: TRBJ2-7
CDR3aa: CASSPALPYEQYF
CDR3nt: TGTGCCAGCTCCCCCGCCTTACCCTACGAGCAGTACTTC

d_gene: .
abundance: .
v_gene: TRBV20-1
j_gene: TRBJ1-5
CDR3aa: CSASPDRYSNQPQHF
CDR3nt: TGCAGTGCTAGTCCCGACAGGTATAGCAATCAGCCCCAGCATTTT

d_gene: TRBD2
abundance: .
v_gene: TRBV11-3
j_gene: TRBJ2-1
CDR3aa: CASSSSFSGRGHEQFF
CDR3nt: TGTGCCAGCAGCTCCTCATTTAGCGGGAGAGGGCATGAGCAGTTCTTC

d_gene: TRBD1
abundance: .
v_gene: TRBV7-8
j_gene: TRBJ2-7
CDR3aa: CASSIGTGPAYEQYF
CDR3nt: TGTGCCAGCAGCATCGGGACAGGGCCAGCCTACGAGCAGTACTTC

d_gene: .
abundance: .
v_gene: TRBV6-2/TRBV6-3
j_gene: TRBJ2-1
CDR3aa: CASSQGLEKFF
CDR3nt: TGTGCCAGCAGTCAAGGGCTAGAAAAGTTCTTC

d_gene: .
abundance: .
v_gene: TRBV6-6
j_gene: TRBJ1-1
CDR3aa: CASLDSYTEAFF
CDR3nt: TGTGCCAGCTTAGACAGCTACACTGAAGCTTTCTTT

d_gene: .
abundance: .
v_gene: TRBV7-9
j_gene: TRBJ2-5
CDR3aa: CASSLVVETQYF
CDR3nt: TGTGCCAGCAGCTTAGTGGTAGAGACCCAGTACTTC

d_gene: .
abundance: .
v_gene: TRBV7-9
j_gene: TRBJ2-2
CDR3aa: CASSLMRGTGTNTGELFF
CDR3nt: TGTGCCAGCAGCTTAATGCGGGGAACAGGGACAAACACCGGGGAGCTGTTTTTT

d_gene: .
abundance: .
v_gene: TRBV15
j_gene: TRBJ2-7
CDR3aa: CATSRDFPSITYEQYF
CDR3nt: TGTGCCACCAGCAGAGATTTCCCTAGCATAACGTACGAGCAGTACTTC

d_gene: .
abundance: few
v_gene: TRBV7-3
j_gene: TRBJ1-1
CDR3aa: CASSLSVSGTEAFF
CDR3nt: TGTGCCAGCAGCTTAAGTGTCTCGGGCACTGAAGCTTTCTTT

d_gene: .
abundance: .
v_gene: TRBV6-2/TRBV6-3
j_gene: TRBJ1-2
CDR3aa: CASSFNNRRNRDNLYGYTF
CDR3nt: TGTGCCAGCAGTTTTAATAATAGGAGAAACCGGGATAACCTCTATGGCTACACCTTC

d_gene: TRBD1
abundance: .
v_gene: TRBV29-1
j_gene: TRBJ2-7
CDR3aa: CSFRAGTGMSREQYF
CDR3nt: TGCAGCTTCAGAGCCGGGACAGGGATGTCCCGCGAGCAGTACTTC

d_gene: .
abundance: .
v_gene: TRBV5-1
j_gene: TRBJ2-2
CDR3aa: CASSPASTGTGELFF
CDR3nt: TGCGCCAGCAGCCCCGCTTCGACTGGAACCGGGGAGCTGTTTTTT

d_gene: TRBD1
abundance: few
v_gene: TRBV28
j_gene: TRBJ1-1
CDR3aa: CASSLGTGKRTEAFF
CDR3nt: TGTGCCAGCAGTTTGGGGACAGGTAAAAGGACTGAAGCTTTCTTT

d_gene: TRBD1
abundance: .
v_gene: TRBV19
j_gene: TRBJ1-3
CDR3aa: CASSIDREERNTIYF
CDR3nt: TGTGCCAGTAGTATCGACAGGGAAGAACGAAACACCATATATTTT

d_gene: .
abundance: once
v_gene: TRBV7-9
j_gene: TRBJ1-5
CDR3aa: CASGGDAQPQHF
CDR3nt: TGTGCCAGCGGGGGGGATGCTCAGCCCCAGCATTTT

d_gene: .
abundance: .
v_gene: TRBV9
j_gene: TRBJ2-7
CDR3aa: CASSATGNKGHEQYF
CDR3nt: TGTGCCAGCAGCGCTACAGGGAATAAGGGCCACGAGCAGTACTTC

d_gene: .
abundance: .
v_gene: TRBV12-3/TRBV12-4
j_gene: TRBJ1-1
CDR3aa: CASSLRITEAFF
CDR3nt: TGTGCCAGCAGTTTGAGGATCACTGAAGCTTTCTTT

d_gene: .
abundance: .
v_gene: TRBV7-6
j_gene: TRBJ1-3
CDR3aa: CASSLGHPGTGNTIYF
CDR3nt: TGTGCCAGCAGCTTGGGACACCCTGGGACTGGAAACACCATATATTTT

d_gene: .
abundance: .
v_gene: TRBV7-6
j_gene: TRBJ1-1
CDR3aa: CASSSGAATNTEAFF
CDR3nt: TGTGCCAGCAGCTCGGGGGCAGCGACGAACACTGAAGCTTTCTTT

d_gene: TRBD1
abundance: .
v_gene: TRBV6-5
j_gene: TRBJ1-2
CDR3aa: CASSYGQGVSWAF
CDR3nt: TGTGCCAGCAGTTACGGACAGGGGGTTTCTTGGGCCTTC

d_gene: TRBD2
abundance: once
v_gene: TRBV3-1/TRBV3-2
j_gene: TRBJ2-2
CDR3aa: CASSLLAGGRMIGELFF
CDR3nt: TGTGCCAGCAGCCTACTAGCGGGAGGGCGAATGATCGGGGAGCTGTTTTTT

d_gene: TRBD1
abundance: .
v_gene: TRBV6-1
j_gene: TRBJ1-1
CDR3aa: CASSVSGTGRYGTEAFF
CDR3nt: TGTGCCAGCAGTGTATCCGGGACAGGGAGGTACGGCACTGAAGCTTTCTTT